This entry describes one T cell receptor (delta chain). TCRdb's protein for this DNA is that of a much larger clone and differs from the translation at residue 13, likely a read error; the protein shown is the DNA translation. This sample was taken from a study of γδ T cells in repeated Plasmodium falciparum infection. TCRdb reanalysed the multiplex PCR reads with CATT. There are around 52,000 delta-chain clones in the sample; around 1.7% occur only once, and about 15% lies in the top ten. The CDR3 has 17 amino acids. The germline V gene has CDR1 TSWWSYY and CDR2 QGS. Gammadelta T cells were flow-sorted from PBMC into Vgamma9/Vdelta2+ and Vdelta2-negative populations for bulk analysis.

What was sequenced was gamma-delta T cells from blood. The receptor comes from a pool of human donors (malaria-infected and uninfected, not separated). The rearrangement uses TRDV1 and TRDJ1, with D possibly being TRDD3 (6 bases). The J gene, missing from TCRdb, was assigned here through DNA to germline matching. CDR3 amino acids: CALGELAWIPYTGKLIF. The CDR3 DNA sequence: TGTGCTCTTGGGGAACTGGCTTGGATACCGTACACCGGTAAACTCATCTTT.